Listed below are T cell receptor beta chains from one sample, sequenced in a study of cytomegalovirus exposure and HLA in healthy donors. Some clones are missing from TCRdb's copy, which holds only in-frame ones; the method was immunoSEQ multiplex PCR. The sample lists approximately 270,000 clones; roughly 80% were seen once. The specimen was PBMCs. These receptors originate from a girl aged 2-9 years in good health and CMV-seronegative. The conserved cysteine and the conserved F or W are not part of the CDR3 here. The order of the fields is J gene, V gene, CDR3 protein.

TRBJ2-3 TRBV12-5 ASGLTWGLGTSTDTQY
TRBJ2-7 TRBV5-4 ASSLGGTGGNEQY
TRBJ2-7 TRBV7-3 ASSLFSGVGYEQY
TRBJ2-5 TRBV29-1 SVPSGRTQETQY
TRBJ1-6 TRBV10-3 ATSGGSPLH
TRBJ2-7 TRBV27 ASSLARGGSDEQY
TRBJ2-1 TRBV28 ASSLVSPNGRNEQF
TRBJ1-6 TRBV2 ASSDGRSPLH
TRBJ1-4 TRBV18 ASSYNEKLF
TRBJ2-1 TRBV27 ASTPGVSGGALGDEQF
TRBJ2-7 TRBV7-6 ASSFSESYEQY
TRBJ2-5 TRBV9 ASSLLAGGPVETQY
TRBJ2-1 TRBV2 ASFTSSYNEQF
TRBJ1-1 TRBV7-9 ASSLLAATEAF
TRBJ2-7 TRBV7-8 ASSTWTGGFDEQY
TRBJ1-1 TRBV27 ASSFEGFDTEAF
TRBJ2-7 TRBV6-6 ASSYSRLVGSYEQY
TRBJ2-1 TRBV4-1 ASSQVGLAGGLDEQF
TRBJ2-1 TRBV6-5 ASSPTGGGNGQF
TRBJ1-1 TRBV27 ASSPGGQGWLITEAF
TRBJ1-5 TRBV19 ASSISSTGNQPQH
TRBJ2-3 TRBV2 ASTSGGATDTQY
TRBJ2-7 TRBV6-6 ASSYRVAKENEQY
TRBJ1-2 TRBV29-1 SAYWGGGYT
TRBJ2-3 TRBV12-5 ASGLETGVTQY
TRBJ2-7 TRBV4-1 ASSPGPTGGTYEQY
TRBJ1-1 TRBV6-4 ASSQDNENTEAF
TRBJ2-7 TRBV14 ASRKSGGTGAYEQY
TRBJ2-7 TRBV10-3 AISERGQGAQYEQY
TRBJ1-2 TRBV5-1 ASSFRQGYGYT
TRBJ1-1 TRBV9 ASSGARASDTEAF
TRBJ2-7 TRBV2 ASSVSSGQTSYEQY
TRBJ1-1 TRBV10-3 AIKEQGAENTEAF
TRBJ1-4 TRBV7-9 ASSPGQGSEKLF
TRBJ2-7 TRBV28 ASRAAGRDRSYEQY
TRBJ1-3 TRBV27 ASTSRQGSGNTIY
TRBJ2-2 TRBV27 ASRLAGGTGELF
TRBJ1-5 TRBV19 ASSTPRQSPVNQPQH
TRBJ1-4 TRBV28 ASRTGASNEKLF
TRBJ1-3 TRBV19 ASSRLGQDFGNTIY
TRBJ2-7 TRBV30 AWTPGTSGEQY
TRBJ2-3 TRBV28 ASSPIDRVRDTQY
TRBJ1-2 TRBV7-9 ASSSRGQSNYGYT